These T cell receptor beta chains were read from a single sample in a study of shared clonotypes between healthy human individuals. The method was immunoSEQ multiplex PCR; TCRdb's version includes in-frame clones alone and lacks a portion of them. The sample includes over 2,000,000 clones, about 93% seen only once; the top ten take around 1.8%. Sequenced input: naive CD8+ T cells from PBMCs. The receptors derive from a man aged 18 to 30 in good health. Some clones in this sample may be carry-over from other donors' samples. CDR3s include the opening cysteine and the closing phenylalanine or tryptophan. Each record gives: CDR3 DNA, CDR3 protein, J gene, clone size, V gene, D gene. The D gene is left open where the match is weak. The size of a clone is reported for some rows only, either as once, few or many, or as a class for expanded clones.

TGTGCCAGCAGTTACTCTCGGGGCACCACCCGTGATACGCAGTATTTT,CASSYSRGTTRDTQYF,TRBJ2-3,-,TRBV6-5,-
TGTGCCAGCAGTTTGAGTGTCCGGAGTGTTGGCTACACCTTC,CASSLSVRSVGYTF,TRBJ1-2,-,TRBV27,-
TGTGCCAGCAGCCTAGCGGGACCCGATGAGCAGTTCTTC,CASSLAGPDEQFF,TRBJ2-1,-,TRBV9,TRBD2
TGTGCCAGCAGGGGCATAACGGGAACTGAAGCTTTCTTT,CASRGITGTEAFF,TRBJ1-1,-,TRBV25-1,-
TGCAGCGTTACCACCGGGACAGGGAAGGGTGAAGCTTTCTTT,CSVTTGTGKGEAFF,TRBJ1-1,-,TRBV29-1,TRBD1
TGTGCCAGCAGTGAACTCTCCTACGAGCAGTACTTC,CASSELSYEQYF,TRBJ2-7,-,TRBV28,-
TGTGCCAGCAGCCCCTTATTAGCGGGCGGGGGGAATGAGCAGTTCTTC,CASSPLLAGGGNEQFF,TRBJ2-1,-,TRBV4-2,TRBD2
TGTGCCAGCAGCTTACAGCGGGTCAGCTCCTACAATGAGCAGTTCTTC,CASSLQRVSSYNEQFF,TRBJ2-1,-,TRBV9,-
TGTGCCAGCAGCTTCGTGCAGCAGAACACTGAAGCTTTCTTT,CASSFVQQNTEAFF,TRBJ1-1,-,TRBV7-9,-
TGTGCCAGCGCCGGGACAACTAATGAAAAACTGTTTTTT,CASAGTTNEKLFF,TRBJ1-4,-,TRBV19,-
TGTGCCAGCAGTTTATCGGCTAGCGGGAGGGGGCAGTACTTC,CASSLSASGRGQYF,TRBJ2-7,-,TRBV27,TRBD2
TGTGCCAGCAGCCCGACGGGGGGACTCTCCTACGAGCAGTACTTC,CASSPTGGLSYEQYF,TRBJ2-7,-,TRBV11-2,TRBD2
TGTGCCAGCAGCGATTGGGACAGGGGTTTCGGCAATCAGCCCCAGCATTTT,CASSDWDRGFGNQPQHF,TRBJ1-5,-,TRBV9,TRBD1
TGTGCCAGCAGTTTATCAGCGAGGGAGAAAGTGGCCGGCTACACCTTC,CASSLSAREKVAGYTF,TRBJ1-2,-,TRBV28,-
TGCGCCAGCAGCTTGTTGGCCCAGAGGAACACTGAAGCTTTCTTT,CASSLLAQRNTEAFF,TRBJ1-1,-,TRBV5-1,-
TGTGCCATCAGTGAGTCATCTAGCGGACGCTACGAGCAGTACTTC,CAISESSSGRYEQYF,TRBJ2-7,-,TRBV10-3,TRBD2
TGTGCCAGCAGCACCAGGGGAGAGAATGAAAAACTGTTTTTT,CASSTRGENEKLFF,TRBJ1-4,-,TRBV11-1,-
TGTGCCAGCAGTTTCTCTTTTTCCAACCGAGGAGGCTACACCTTC,CASSFSFSNRGGYTF,TRBJ1-2,-,TRBV27,-
TGTGCCAGCAGTTACTCGACAGGGGGTTTCTCCACTGAAGCTTTCTTT,CASSYSTGGFSTEAFF,TRBJ1-1,once,TRBV6-5,TRBD1
TGTGCCAGCAGCCCAGAGTGGGGGGTGAACTATGGCTACACCTTC,CASSPEWGVNYGYTF,TRBJ1-2,-,TRBV9,-
TGTGCCAGCCGACCGACACCGACGAGGACTGAAGCTTTCTTT,CASRPTPTRTEAFF,TRBJ1-1,-,TRBV6-4,-
TGTGCCAGCGGCCAAGGACCCTACGAGCAGTACTTC,CASGQGPYEQYF,TRBJ2-7,-,TRBV27,-
TGTGCCATCAGTCCCCTTCGGAAGGACACTAACTACGAGCAGTACTTC,CAISPLRKDTNYEQYF,TRBJ2-7,-,TRBV10-3,-
TGTGCCAGCAGCCCCAGCGGGAGGGACTACAATGAGCAGTTCTTC,CASSPSGRDYNEQFF,TRBJ2-1,-,TRBV2,TRBD2
TGTGCCACCAGCCACTCCGCCAGGGGTGGAAACGAGCAGTACTTC,CATSHSARGGNEQYF,TRBJ2-7,-,TRBV15,-
TGTGCCAGCAGCTTGGCCCCGGGGTGGCACGAGCAGTACTTC,CASSLAPGWHEQYF,TRBJ2-7,once,TRBV5-6,-
TGTGCCAGCAGCCAAGAAGGGGGACTAGCCCAAGAGACCCAGTACTTC,CASSQEGGLAQETQYF,TRBJ2-5,-,TRBV4-2,TRBD2
TGTGCCAGCAGCCCAAGTCACAATGAGCAGTTCTTC,CASSPSHNEQFF,TRBJ2-1,-,TRBV9,-
TGCGCCAGCTGGAGAGGAGCAACTAATGAAAAACTGTTTTTT,CASWRGATNEKLFF,TRBJ1-4,-,TRBV4-3,-
TGTGCCAGCAGCCCTAGGTCCGATGAGCAGTTCTTC,CASSPRSDEQFF,TRBJ2-1,-,TRBV7-8,-
TGTGCCAGCAGCTCCCGACAGGGAAAAAAAAACATTCAGTACTTC,CASSSRQGKKNIQYF,TRBJ2-4,once,TRBV7-2,TRBD1
TGTGCCAGCAGTTCCGTAGGGACAGGGCCCTCTGGAAACACCATATATTTT,CASSSVGTGPSGNTIYF,TRBJ1-3,-,TRBV27,TRBD1
TGTGCCAGCAGCGTAGTGGCGGGAGGGGTAGGAGATACGCAGTATTTT,CASSVVAGGVGDTQYF,TRBJ2-3,-,TRBV9,TRBD2
TGTGCCAGCAGCTTACACTTACAGTACCAAGAGACCCAGTACTTC,CASSLHLQYQETQYF,TRBJ2-5,-,TRBV5-6,-
TGTGCCAGTAGCGAAGACGACTACAATCAGCCCCAGCATTTT,CASSEDDYNQPQHF,TRBJ1-5,once,TRBV19,-
TGTGCCAGCAGCCGACTGACTAGCGGCATTAGGAGCTCCTACGAGCAGTACTTC,CASSRLTSGIRSSYEQYF,TRBJ2-7,-,TRBV11-2,TRBD2
TGCGCCAGCAGCCAAGATCACGGACTAGCGGATACGAACACCGGGGAGCTGTTTTTT,CASSQDHGLADTNTGELFF,TRBJ2-2,-,TRBV4-3,TRBD2
TGTGCCAGCAGCTTTGGTGGGGCTGCAAATCAGCCCCAGCATTTT,CASSFGGAANQPQHF,TRBJ1-5,-,TRBV7-9,-
TGTGCCAGCAGTTTAGCAGGGGCGAGGATGAACACTGAAGCTTTCTTT,CASSLAGARMNTEAFF,TRBJ1-1,-,TRBV28,-
TGTGCCAGCAGTGAATACCCTACGGGAGGGGGCACAGATACGCAGTATTTT,CASSEYPTGGGTDTQYF,TRBJ2-3,-,TRBV6-1,TRBD2
TGTGCCAGCAGTGATACTGACAGGCACGAGCAGTACTTC,CASSDTDRHEQYF,TRBJ2-7,once,TRBV27,-
TGTGCCAGCAGCGTAGGATCCTCGGTCGGAAACACCATATATTTT,CASSVGSSVGNTIYF,TRBJ1-3,once,TRBV9,-
TGCGCCAGCAGCCCCCGGGACAATACTCTCTATGGCTACACCTTC,CASSPRDNTLYGYTF,TRBJ1-2,-,TRBV5-1,-
TGTGCCAGCAGTTTATGGGTATACCTTTCCAATGAGCAGTTCTTC,CASSLWVYLSNEQFF,TRBJ2-1,-,TRBV28,-
TGTGCCAGCGAGTACCGCCCTTATGGCTACACCTTC,CASEYRPYGYTF,TRBJ1-2,-,TRBV28,-
TGTGCCAGCAGCTTAATTGGTGGAAACAATGAGCAGTTCTTC,CASSLIGGNNEQFF,TRBJ2-1,-,TRBV7-3,-
TGTGCCAGCAGGGTGGGGGTATCTGGGGCCAACGTCCTGACTTTC,CASRVGVSGANVLTF,TRBJ2-6,-,TRBV28,-
TGTGCCAGCCTTCCCGGGGGGGACCACAATGAGCAGTTCTTC,CASLPGGDHNEQFF,TRBJ2-1,-,TRBV27,TRBD2
TGTGCCAGTAGTAACCTCCGCTATGGCTACACCTTC,CASSNLRYGYTF,TRBJ1-2,-,TRBV19,-
TGTGCCAGCAGCTCCCGTTACGAGCTGAACACTGAAGCTTTCTTT,CASSSRYELNTEAFF,TRBJ1-1,-,TRBV11-2,-
TGTGCCAGCAGGGCCGGGACCTCTTCCTACAATGAGCAGTTCTTC,CASRAGTSSYNEQFF,TRBJ2-1,-,TRBV27,-
TGTGCCAGCAGTTTTACGGGGTTGAGAGATACGCAGTATTTT,CASSFTGLRDTQYF,TRBJ2-3,-,TRBV27,-
TGTGCCAGCAGCGTAAACGGACAGCCCAATAATGAGCAGTTCTTC,CASSVNGQPNNEQFF,TRBJ2-1,-,TRBV9,-
TGTGCCAGCAGCCTATCCCTGGGGGAGGACAGGGGTGTAGTCGAGACCCAGTACTTC,CASSLSLGEDRGVVETQYF,TRBJ2-5,-,TRBV27,TRBD1
TGTGCCAGCAGCTTAGCGCGAGGCACTGAAGCTTTCTTT,CASSLARGTEAFF,TRBJ1-1,-,TRBV7-2,-
TGTGCCAGTTCGGGGAACTATGGCTACACCTTC,CASSGNYGYTF,TRBJ1-2,-,TRBV19,-
TGCGCCAGCAGCCCGCCCAGGACAGGGGGAAACATTCAGTACTTC,CASSPPRTGGNIQYF,TRBJ2-4,-,TRBV4-1,TRBD1
TGTGCCAGCAGTTTGGATCAGGGGATGAATGAGCAGTTCTTC,CASSLDQGMNEQFF,TRBJ2-1,-,TRBV27,-
TGCGCCAGCAGCTTGACGGGAGGGCCGATGAACTACGAGCAGTACTTC,CASSLTGGPMNYEQYF,TRBJ2-7,once,TRBV5-1,TRBD2
TGTGCCAGCAGCCTTAGGGCTAGCGGGAACTATGAGCAGTTCTTC,CASSLRASGNYEQFF,TRBJ2-1,-,TRBV7-8,TRBD2